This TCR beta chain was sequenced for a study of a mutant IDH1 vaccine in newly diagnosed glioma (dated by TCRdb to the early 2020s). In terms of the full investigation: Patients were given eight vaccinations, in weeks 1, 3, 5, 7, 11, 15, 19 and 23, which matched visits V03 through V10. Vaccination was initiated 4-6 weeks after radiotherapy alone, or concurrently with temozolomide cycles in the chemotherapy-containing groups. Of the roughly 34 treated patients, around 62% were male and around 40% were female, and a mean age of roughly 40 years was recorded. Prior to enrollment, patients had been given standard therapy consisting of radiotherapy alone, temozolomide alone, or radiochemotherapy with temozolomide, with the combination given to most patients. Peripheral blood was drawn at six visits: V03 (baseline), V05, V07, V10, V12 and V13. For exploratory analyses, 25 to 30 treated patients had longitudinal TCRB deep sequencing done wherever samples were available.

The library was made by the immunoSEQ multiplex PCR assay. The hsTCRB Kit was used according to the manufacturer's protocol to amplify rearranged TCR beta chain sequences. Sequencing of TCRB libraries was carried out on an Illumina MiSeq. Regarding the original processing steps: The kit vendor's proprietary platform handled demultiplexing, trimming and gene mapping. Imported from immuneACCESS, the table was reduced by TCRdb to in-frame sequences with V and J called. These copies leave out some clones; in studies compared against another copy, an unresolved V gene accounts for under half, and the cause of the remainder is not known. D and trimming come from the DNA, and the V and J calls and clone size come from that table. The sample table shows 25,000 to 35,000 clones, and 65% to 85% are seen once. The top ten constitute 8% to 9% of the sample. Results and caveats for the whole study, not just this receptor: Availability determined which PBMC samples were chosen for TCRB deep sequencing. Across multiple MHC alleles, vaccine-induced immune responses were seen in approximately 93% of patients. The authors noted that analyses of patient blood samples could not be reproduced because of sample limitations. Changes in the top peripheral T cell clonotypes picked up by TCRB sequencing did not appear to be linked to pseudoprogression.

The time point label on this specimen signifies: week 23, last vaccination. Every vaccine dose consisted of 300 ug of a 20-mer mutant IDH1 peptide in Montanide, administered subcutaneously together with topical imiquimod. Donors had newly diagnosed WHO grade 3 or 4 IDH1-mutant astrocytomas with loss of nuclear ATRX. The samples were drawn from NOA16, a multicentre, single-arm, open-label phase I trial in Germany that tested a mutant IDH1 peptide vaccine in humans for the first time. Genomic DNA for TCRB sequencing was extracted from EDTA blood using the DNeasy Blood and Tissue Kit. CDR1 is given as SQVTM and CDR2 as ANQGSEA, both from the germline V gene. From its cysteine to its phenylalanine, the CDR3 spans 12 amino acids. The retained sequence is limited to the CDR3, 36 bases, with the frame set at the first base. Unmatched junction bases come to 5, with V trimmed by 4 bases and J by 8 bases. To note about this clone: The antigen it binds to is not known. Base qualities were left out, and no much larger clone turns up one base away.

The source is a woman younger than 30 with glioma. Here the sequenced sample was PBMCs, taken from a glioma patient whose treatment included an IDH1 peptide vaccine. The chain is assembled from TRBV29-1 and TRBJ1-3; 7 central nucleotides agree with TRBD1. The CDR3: CSVVSQGDTIYF. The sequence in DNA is TGCAGCGTTGTTTCCCAGGGGGACACCATATATTTT.